This TCR beta chain came from a study of cytomegalovirus exposure and HLA in healthy donors. General study results and limits: According to a later analysis, donors in an Asian-associated ancestry cluster reportedly had fewer N-insertions than the approximately 670-donor mean. TRBV6-2, TRBV6-3 and other indistinguishable V segments were excluded.

On this clone: The antigen is not known.

Amplification used 60 Vbeta primers and 13 Jbeta primers. The data were produced by immunoSEQ multiplex PCR, yet TCRdb's version contains in-frame clones alone and is incomplete. The sample lists 100,000 to 150,000 clones; approximately 70% were seen once. CDR3 length: 15 residues. Germline loops: CDR1 MNHEY, CDR2 SMNVEV (reference sequence). The germline V and J ends were trimmed by 11 bases and 0 bases, with 20 bases remaining between them. V gene TRBV27 combines with J gene TRBJ2-7, with TRBD2 as a possible D gene (6 bases). Sequenced: PBMCs. This TCR derives from a woman aged 60 to 75 in good health and CMV-seropositive. In DNA form, the CDR3 reads TGTGCCGTGGGGAGGCTGGGGGGAAACTCCTACGAGCAGTACTTC. This sequence encodes CAVGRLGGNSYEQYF.